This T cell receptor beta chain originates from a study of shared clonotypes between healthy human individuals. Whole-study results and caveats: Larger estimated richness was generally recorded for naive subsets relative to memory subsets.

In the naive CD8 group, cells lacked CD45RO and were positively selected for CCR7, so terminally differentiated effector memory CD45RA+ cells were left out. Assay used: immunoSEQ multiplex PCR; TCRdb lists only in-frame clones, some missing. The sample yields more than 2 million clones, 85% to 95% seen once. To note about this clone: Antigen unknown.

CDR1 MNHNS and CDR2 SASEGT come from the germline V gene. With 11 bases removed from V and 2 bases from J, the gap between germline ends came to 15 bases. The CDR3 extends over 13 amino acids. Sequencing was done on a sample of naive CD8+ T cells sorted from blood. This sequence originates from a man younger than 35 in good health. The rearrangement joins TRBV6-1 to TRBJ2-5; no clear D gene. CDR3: CAVFKEIQETQYF. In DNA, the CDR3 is TGTGCCGTATTTAAGGAGATACAAGAGACCCAGTACTTC.